The clone carrying this TCR beta chain was detected ten times or more. Ligated cDNA underwent four rounds of PCR with nested alpha and beta constant region primers and SP2. One entry per CDR3 protein, called by TCRdb with MiXCR from the 5' RACE reads. Here the sample spans tens of thousands of distinct CDR3 sequences, roughly 17% being singletons. A UMI-containing oligonucleotide was joined by 3' ligation to the TCR cDNA template. Adult healthy volunteers gave 2.5 ml peripheral blood for whole-blood RNA. The data derive from a study of naive and memory T cell subsets. Germline V lookup: CDR1 SQVTM, CDR2 ANQGSEA. The CDR3 is 12 residues long. V lost 4 bases and J 4 bases, leaving 10 bases between the germline ends.

This receptor was identified in a female donor in good health. The chain carries TRBV29-1 and TRBJ1-2; tentative D call: TRBD1 (5 bases). Here the CDR3 DNA reads TGCAGCGTTGGGGACTGGGGCTATGGCTACACCTTC. It translates to CSVGDWGYGYTF.